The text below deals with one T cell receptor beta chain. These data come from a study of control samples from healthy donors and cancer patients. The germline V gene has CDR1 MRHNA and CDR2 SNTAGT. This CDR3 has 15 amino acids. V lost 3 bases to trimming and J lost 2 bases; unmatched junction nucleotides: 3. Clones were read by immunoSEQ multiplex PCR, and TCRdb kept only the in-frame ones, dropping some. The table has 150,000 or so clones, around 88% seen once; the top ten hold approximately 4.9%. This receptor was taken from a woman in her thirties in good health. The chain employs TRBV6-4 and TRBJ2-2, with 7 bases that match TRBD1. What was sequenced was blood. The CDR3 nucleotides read TGTGCCAGCAGTGAAGGGGACAGTAACACCGGGGAGCTGTTTTTT. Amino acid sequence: CASSEGDSNTGELFF.